Listed below are T cell receptor beta chains from one sample, sequenced in a study of cytomegalovirus exposure and HLA in healthy donors. The repertoire was sequenced with immunoSEQ multiplex PCR; TCRdb's copy has only in-frame clones and lacks some. The sample lists around 150,000 clones, approximately 80% occurring once. Input material: PBMCs. The receptors shown here come from a man aged 30-40 years in good health and CMV-seropositive. Each CDR3 is given with its conserved first and last residue. A D gene is named only where the DNA matches it firmly. The size field is filled for only some rows; it gives once, few, many or a size class.

V	D	J	size	DNA	CDR3
TRBV9	NA	TRBJ2-2	NA	TGTGCCAGCAGCGTAGGAGGGACTTCTACCGGGGAGCTGTTTTTT	CASSVGGTSTGELFF
TRBV5-6	TRBD1	TRBJ1-6	NA	TGTGCCAGCAGCCTCAGGGGGGACCATTCACCCCTCCACTTT	CASSLRGDHSPLHF
TRBV19	TRBD1	TRBJ1-5	NA	TGTGCCAGTAGTTGGACAGGGGAGGCTCAGCCCCAGCATTTT	CASSWTGEAQPQHF
TRBV7-3	TRBD1	TRBJ2-7	NA	TGTGCCAGCAGATTGACAGGGAGACTAAAGCAGTACTTC	CASRLTGRLKQYF
TRBV28	NA	TRBJ1-5	NA	TGTGCCAGCAGTTTAAGTGGTGTGAGGGTTCTCATCCCCCAGCATTTT	CASSLSGVRVLIPQHF
TRBV29-1	TRBD1	TRBJ1-2	NA	TGCAGCGTCGAAGGACAGGGGAACTATGGCTACACCTTC	CSVEGQGNYGYTF
TRBV28	TRBD2	TRBJ2-3	NA	TGTGCCAGACTAGCGGACGTACGGTATACGCAGTATTTT	CARLADVRYTQYF
TRBV7-9	NA	TRBJ1-3	few	TGTGCCAGCACCCGGGTGGCTGGAAACACCATATATTTT	CASTRVAGNTIYF
TRBV2	TRBD1	TRBJ1-5	NA	TGTGCCAGCAGAAAAGGACAGGGGGATTATCAGCCCCAGCATTTT	CASRKGQGDYQPQHF
TRBV7-2	TRBD2	TRBJ2-1	NA	TGTGCCAGCAGCTTTAGGAGTATAGCGGGTGGCTATGAGCAGTTCTTC	CASSFRSIAGGYEQFF
TRBV7-6	TRBD1	TRBJ2-7	NA	TGTGCCAGCAGTGGGACAGCCGAGCAGTACTTC	CASSGTAEQYF
TRBV27	NA	TRBJ2-5	NA	TGTGCCAGCAGTTTAGGCCTAGAGGAGACCCAGTACTTC	CASSLGLEETQYF
TRBV5-1	TRBD1	TRBJ1-5	NA	TGCGCCAGCAGTTTGACAACAGGGGTAGGGCAGCCCCAGCATTTT	CASSLTTGVGQPQHF
TRBV19	NA	TRBJ1-2	NA	TGTGCCAGTAGTACAGGACTCCTAGCTAACTATGGCTACACCTTC	CASSTGLLANYGYTF
TRBV7-9	NA	TRBJ1-4	NA	TGTTCCAGCAGCTTAGCGGGGTCAGGAGGTAATGAAAAACTGTTTTTT	CSSSLAGSGGNEKLFF
TRBV5-8	NA	TRBJ1-1	NA	TGTGCCAGCAGCTTGTCATCGGGGTTGGGCACTGAAGCTTTCTTT	CASSLSSGLGTEAFF
TRBV6-5	NA	TRBJ2-3	NA	TGTGCCAGCAGTTACTCGAGTTCCGCAGATACGCAGTATTTT	CASSYSSSADTQYF
TRBV18	TRBD1	TRBJ1-3	few	TGTGCCAGCTCACCACGTACACAGGGGACGACTGGAAACACCATATATTTT	CASSPRTQGTTGNTIYF
TRBV9	TRBD2	TRBJ2-1	NA	TGTGCCAGCAGCGCTTATAGCGGGAGCTCCTACAATGAGCAGTTCTTC	CASSAYSGSSYNEQFF
TRBV30	NA	TRBJ1-2	NA	TGTGCCTGGAGTGTACTAACGGGGAAAGGAGGCTACACCTTC	CAWSVLTGKGGYTF
TRBV7-9	NA	TRBJ1-4	few	TGTGCCAGTGAGGAGAGCGCAACTAATGAAAAACTGTTTTTT	CASEESATNEKLFF
TRBV7-3	NA	TRBJ2-2	NA	TGTGCCAGCAGCCCCGTAACGAACACCGGGGAGCTGTTTTTT	CASSPVTNTGELFF
TRBV19	NA	TRBJ1-4	NA	TGTGCCAGTAGTATAGGGACTGCGTCAACTAATGAAAAACTGTTTTTT	CASSIGTASTNEKLFF
TRBV18	NA	TRBJ2-7	once	TGTGCCAGCTCACCAGGGCGGGACGACGAGCAGTACTTC	CASSPGRDDEQYF
TRBV27	NA	TRBJ1-5	NA	TGTGCCAGCAGCCCCTTACAAATTAGCAATCAGCCCCAGCATTTT	CASSPLQISNQPQHF
TRBV18	NA	TRBJ1-1	NA	TGTGCCAGCTCACCACCACAGGTGCGGACTGAAGCTTTCTTT	CASSPPQVRTEAFF
TRBV5-1	NA	TRBJ2-7	NA	TGCGCCAGCAGCACAGGGTTGGACACCTACGAGCAGTACTTC	CASSTGLDTYEQYF
TRBV28	TRBD1	TRBJ2-7	NA	TGTGCCAGCAGCAGTCCCGGGACAGGGGCATACGAGCAGTACTTC	CASSSPGTGAYEQYF
TRBV5-1	NA	TRBJ1-2	NA	TGCGCCAGCAGGACCGAGGAGGGCTATGGCTACACCTTC	CASRTEEGYGYTF
TRBV19	TRBD2	TRBJ2-1	once	TGTGCCAGTAGTGCTCAAGCGGGGGGGCGCAATGAGCAGTTCTTC	CASSAQAGGRNEQFF
TRBV9	NA	TRBJ2-7	NA	TGTGCCAGCAGCGTAGCTGGGGGGAGTACCTACGAGCAGTACTTC	CASSVAGGSTYEQYF
TRBV7-8	NA	TRBJ1-1	NA	TGTGCCAGCAGCCCATTTCAATGGAACACTGAAGCTTTCTTT	CASSPFQWNTEAFF
TRBV30	NA	TRBJ1-6	NA	TGTGCCTGGAGTGTAGGAGGGGCTTCACCCCTCCACTTT	CAWSVGGASPLHF
TRBV7-9	NA	TRBJ1-3	NA	TGTGCCAGCAGCCTCTCGGGGGACTACTCTGGAAACACCATATATTTT	CASSLSGDYSGNTIYF
TRBV5-1	TRBD2	TRBJ2-7	NA	TGCGCCAGCAGCCTGGGGACTAGCGGGAACAGCGAGCAGTACTTC	CASSLGTSGNSEQYF
TRBV5-1	NA	TRBJ2-2	once	TGCGCCAGCAGCGTCGACTGGAACACCGGGGAGCTGTTTTTT	CASSVDWNTGELFF
TRBV6-5	NA	TRBJ1-6	NA	TGTGCCAGCACCCCAGGGTCCTATAATTCACCCCTCCACTTT	CASTPGSYNSPLHF
TRBV28	NA	TRBJ2-7	once	TGTGCCAGCAATGGTCTCCGGGACACTTTCCTCTCCAACTACGAGCAGTACTTC	CASNGLRDTFLSNYEQYF
TRBV30	NA	TRBJ2-7	NA	TGTGCCTGGAGCCCTAACCACGAGCAGTACTTC	CAWSPNHEQYF
TRBV6-5	TRBD1	TRBJ2-3	NA	TGTGCCAGCAGTTACCTGGGACAGTTCACAGATACGCAGTATTTT	CASSYLGQFTDTQYF
TRBV5-1	TRBD1	TRBJ1-1	NA	TGCGCCAGCAGCTTGGTCCCAGGGGGCGGAACTGAAGCTTTCTTT	CASSLVPGGGTEAFF
TRBV6-5	TRBD1	TRBJ2-2	NA	TGTGCCAGCAGTCAAACAGGGGATAGGTCCGGGGAGCTGTTTTTT	CASSQTGDRSGELFF
TRBV10-3	NA	TRBJ2-1	NA	TGTGCCATCAGTGAGGGAGTCAGCTCCACCGAGCAGTTCTTC	CAISEGVSSTEQFF
TRBV7-9	TRBD1	TRBJ2-4	NA	TGTGCCAGCAGCGACCCGACAGGGGGCAAAAACATTCAGTACTTC	CASSDPTGGKNIQYF
TRBV4-1	NA	TRBJ2-5	NA	TGCGCCAGCAGTAGGGTGGGAGCCTTCCAAGAGACCCAGTACTTC	CASSRVGAFQETQYF
TRBV15	TRBD1	TRBJ1-5	once	TGTGCCACCAGCAGAGACGGTTTAACAGGGGCCTATAGCAATCAGCCCCAGCATTTT	CATSRDGLTGAYSNQPQHF
TRBV21-1	NA	TRBJ2-7	NA	TGTGCCAGCAGCAAAGCTGAGGACAGGGTGGGTGAGCAGTACTTC	CASSKAEDRVGEQYF
TRBV11-3	NA	TRBJ2-7	NA	TGTGCCAGCAGCCTCTCCGAGGGCGAGCAGTACTTC	CASSLSEGEQYF
TRBV5-1	NA	TRBJ1-6	NA	TGCGCCAGCAGCTTTGTAGCTCCGAAGGAGCCCCTCCACTTT	CASSFVAPKEPLHF
TRBV5-1	NA	TRBJ2-5	once	TGCGCCAGCAGCCCAACAGGGTGGGGGGAGACCCAGTACTTC	CASSPTGWGETQYF
TRBV9	NA	TRBJ2-1	NA	TGTGCCAGCAGCGCCACTCTCAACAATGAGCAGTTCTTC	CASSATLNNEQFF
TRBV6-1	TRBD2	TRBJ2-5	once	TGTGCCAGCAGTGAGACTAGCGGGGGGGCAGAGACCCAGTACTTC	CASSETSGGAETQYF
TRBV2	NA	TRBJ1-6	NA	TGTGCCAGCACCTCAGAGGAGGGTCCTAATTCACCCCTCCACTTT	CASTSEEGPNSPLHF
TRBV6-1	TRBD2	TRBJ2-7	NA	TGTGCCAGCGAAACTAGCGGGAGTATCTACGAGCAGTACTTC	CASETSGSIYEQYF
TRBV13	TRBD2	TRBJ2-5	NA	TGTGCCAGCAGCTTAGAGGGACTAGCGGGGAGTCAAGAGACCCAGTACTTC	CASSLEGLAGSQETQYF